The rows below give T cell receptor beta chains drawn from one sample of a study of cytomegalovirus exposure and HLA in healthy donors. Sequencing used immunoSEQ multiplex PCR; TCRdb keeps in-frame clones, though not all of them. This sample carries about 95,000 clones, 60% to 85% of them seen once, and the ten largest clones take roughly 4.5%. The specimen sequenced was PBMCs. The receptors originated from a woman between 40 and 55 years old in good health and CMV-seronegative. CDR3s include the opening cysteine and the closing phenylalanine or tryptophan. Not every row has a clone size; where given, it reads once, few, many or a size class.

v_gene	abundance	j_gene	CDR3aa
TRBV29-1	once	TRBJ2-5	CSVDFGRGETQYF
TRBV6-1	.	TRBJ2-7	CASIPTGLAYEQYF
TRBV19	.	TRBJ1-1	CASSIRGGSAEAFF
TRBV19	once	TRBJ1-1	CASSRGTEAFF
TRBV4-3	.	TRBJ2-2	CASSQDRAVTGELFF
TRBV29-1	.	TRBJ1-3	CSVRDTSGNTIYF
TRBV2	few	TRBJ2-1	CASSGLLNEQFF
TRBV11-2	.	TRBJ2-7	CASSSARSSYEQYF
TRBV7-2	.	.	CASSLASSGGRYEQYF
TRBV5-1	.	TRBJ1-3	CASSLDRGTGNTIYF
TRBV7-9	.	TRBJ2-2	CASSLVRRERDTGELFF
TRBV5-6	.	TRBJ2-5	CASSSPGGFWETQYF
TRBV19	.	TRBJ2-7	CASKTGSHGAEEQYF
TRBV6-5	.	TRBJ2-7	CASSYAGRPEQYF
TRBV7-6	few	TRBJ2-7	CASSLGTGRDEQYF
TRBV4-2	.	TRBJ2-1	CASSQVGLAVDNEQFF
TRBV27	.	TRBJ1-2	CASSLSFSGQSYGYTF
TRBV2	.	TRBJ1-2	CASTGPTGIYGYTF
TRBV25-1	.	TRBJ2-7	CASKSDRNPYEQYF
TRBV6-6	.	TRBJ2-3	CASRTSGASSTDTQYF